The text below deals with one T cell receptor beta chain. It has no known antigen specificity. Base qualities were left out, and no much larger clone turns up one base away. Unstimulated PBMCs, after thawing, were stained for CD3, CD4 and CD8 and then FACS-sorted into CD3+CD4+ and CD3+CD8+ populations. All 8 studied subjects were randomized to withdrawal of immunosuppression. The Qiagen DNeasy Blood and Tissue Kit was used to isolate genomic DNA. The data belong to a study of T cell clones after liver transplantation (dated by TCRdb to about 2019). Describing the broader study: The samples were obtained from ITN030ST, a randomized trial that attempted immunosuppression withdrawal within 2 years after liver transplantation. Donor-reactive T cell clones were identified using TCRbeta sequencing after a pre-transplant mixed lymphocyte reaction and were then followed in post-transplant blood. Blood samples were collected pre-transplant, pre-randomization before withdrawal, and post-randomization after either full withdrawal or failed withdrawal. Tolerance meant complete immunosuppression withdrawal for at least one year without liver enzymes rising beyond twice the upper limit of normal. Third party-reactive TCRbeta sequences were also identified from pre-transplant MLRs to serve as an antigen-independent comparator for donor-reactive sequences. Three of the eight recipients were HCV-positive; the others were transplanted for non-autoimmune, non-viral indications. Until randomization at 12-24 months post-transplant, subjects were given standard immunosuppression, with no induction therapy. Of the 8 liver transplant recipients making up the studied cohort, 3 were classified as tolerant and 5 as non-tolerant.

What the authors observed across the whole study: A greater decline was seen for donor-reactive sequences than for third party-reactive sequences, suggesting partial antigen-specific deletion unrelated to withdrawal success. A significant post-transplant decrease in circulating donor-reactive CD4 TCRbeta sequences was observed in most of the 8 subjects, irrespective of tolerance or HCV status. Conclusions were preliminary, limited by small, heterogeneous patient numbers and non-standardized post-transplant time points. Low numbers of available donor cells limited the measurable donor-reactive repertoire in two subjects. Because no allograft tissue specimens were available, donor-reactive T cells may have migrated into the graft instead of being deleted. After accounting for repertoire turnover, donor-reactive detection was significantly reduced in 7 of 8 subjects for CD4 and 8 of 8 for CD8.

At the junction V is shortened by 4 bases and J by 4 bases; bases outside the gene matches: 7. From its cysteine to its phenylalanine, the CDR3 spans 15 amino acids. Solely the CDR3 DNA is kept, with 45 bases framed from the first base. From the germline V gene, CDR1 is SGDLS and CDR2 is YYNGEE. Frozen genomic DNA underwent high-throughput TCRbeta CDR3 sequencing by immunoSEQ, including PCR amplification, mapping, bias correction and internal controls. Concerning the study's data processing: Only productive rearrangements were retained, with each unique TCRbeta sequence defined by its CDR3 nucleotide sequence together with its V and J gene. For a sequence to be called donor-reactive, it needed a frequency of at least 0.01% and at least 5-fold expansion in CFSE-low cells compared with unstimulated pre-transplant cells. To ensure at least 90% detection power, minimum frequency thresholds were set for each subject based on that subject's lowest-template unstimulated sample. Jensen-Shannon divergence between the top 1000 TCRbeta sequences after and before transplant was used to measure repertoire turnover. Changes in detection of donor-reactive sequences were assessed with two-sided Fisher's exact tests. TCRdb carries this immuneACCESS record with in-frame sequences only. Its versions omit some clonotypes, under half of them owing to an unresolved V gene in the studies checked, with the rest unexplained. That table furnishes V, J and clone size, whereas the DNA furnished D and trimming. The sample contains 31,000 or so clones, around 94% of them found a single time. Roughly a quarter of the sample is in the top ten clones.

Here the chain combines TRBV9 and TRBJ2-7, and 11 junction bases match TRBD2. The sample was CD8+ T cells from blood, taken 12 months after liver transplant. This receptor was obtained from a human patient who received a liver transplant. After a transplant, some T cells may be the graft donor's own cells. The CDR3 protein is CASSISGTSGYEQYF. DNA sequence: TGTGCCAGCAGCATCTCCGGGACTAGCGGATACGAGCAGTACTTC.